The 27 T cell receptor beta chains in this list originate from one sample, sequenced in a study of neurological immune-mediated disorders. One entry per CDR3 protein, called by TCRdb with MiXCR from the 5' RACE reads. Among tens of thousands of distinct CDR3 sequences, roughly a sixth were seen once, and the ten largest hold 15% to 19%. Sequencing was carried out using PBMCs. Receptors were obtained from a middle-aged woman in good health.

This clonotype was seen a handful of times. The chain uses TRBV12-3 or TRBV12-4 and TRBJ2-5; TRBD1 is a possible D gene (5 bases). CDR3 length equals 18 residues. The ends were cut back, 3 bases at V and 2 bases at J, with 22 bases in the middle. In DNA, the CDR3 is TGTGCCAGCAGTTTTCGATTTGAGTATCCAGGGATACAAGAGACCCAGTACTTC. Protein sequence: CASSFRFEYPGIQETQYF.

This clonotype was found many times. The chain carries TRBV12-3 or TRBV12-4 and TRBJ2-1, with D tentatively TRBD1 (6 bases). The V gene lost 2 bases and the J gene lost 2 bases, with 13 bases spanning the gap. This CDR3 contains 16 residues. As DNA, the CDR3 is TGTGCCAGCAGTTTATTTGTGGGGGCCACCTACAATGAGCAGTTCTTC. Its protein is CASSLFVGATYNEQFF.

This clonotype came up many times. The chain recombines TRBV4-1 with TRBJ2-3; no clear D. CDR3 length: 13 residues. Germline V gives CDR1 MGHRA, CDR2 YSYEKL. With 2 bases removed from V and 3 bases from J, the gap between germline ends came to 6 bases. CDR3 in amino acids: CASSQPTTDTQYF. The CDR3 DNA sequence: TGCGCCAGCAGCCAACCTACTACAGATACGCAGTATTTT.

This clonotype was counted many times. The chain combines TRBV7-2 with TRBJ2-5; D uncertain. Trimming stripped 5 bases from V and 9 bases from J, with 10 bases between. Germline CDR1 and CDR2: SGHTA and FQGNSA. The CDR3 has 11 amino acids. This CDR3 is CASSTMGAQYF. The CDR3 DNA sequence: TGTGCCAGCAGCACAATGGGTGCCCAGTACTTC.

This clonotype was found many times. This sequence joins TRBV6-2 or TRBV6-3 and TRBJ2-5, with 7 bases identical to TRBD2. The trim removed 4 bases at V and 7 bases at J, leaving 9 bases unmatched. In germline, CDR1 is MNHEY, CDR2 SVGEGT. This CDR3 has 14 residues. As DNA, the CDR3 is TGTGCCAGCAGTTCCGCGGGGGATCCCGGGACCCAGTACTTC. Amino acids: CASSSAGDPGTQYF.

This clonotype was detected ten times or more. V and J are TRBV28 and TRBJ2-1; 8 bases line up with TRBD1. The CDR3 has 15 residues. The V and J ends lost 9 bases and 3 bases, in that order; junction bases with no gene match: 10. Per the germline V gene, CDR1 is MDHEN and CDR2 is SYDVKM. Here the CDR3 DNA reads TGTGCCAGTCATAGTTCCGGGACAGGCTACAATGAGCAGTTCTTC. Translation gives CASHSSGTGYNEQFF.

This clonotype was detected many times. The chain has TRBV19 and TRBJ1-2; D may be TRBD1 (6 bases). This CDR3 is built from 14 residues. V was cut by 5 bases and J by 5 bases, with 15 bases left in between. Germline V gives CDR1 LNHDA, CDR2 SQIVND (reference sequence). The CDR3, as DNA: TGTGCCAGTAGTCGCACAGGGAATTCATATGGCTACACCTTC. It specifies CASSRTGNSYGYTF.

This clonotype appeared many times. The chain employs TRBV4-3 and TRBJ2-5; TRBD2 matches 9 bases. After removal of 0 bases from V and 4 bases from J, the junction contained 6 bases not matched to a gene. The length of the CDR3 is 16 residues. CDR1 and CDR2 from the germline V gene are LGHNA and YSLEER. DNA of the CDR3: TGCGCCAGCAGCCAAGACGGACTAGCGCTGCGAGAGACCCAGTACTTC. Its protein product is CASSQDGLALRETQYF.

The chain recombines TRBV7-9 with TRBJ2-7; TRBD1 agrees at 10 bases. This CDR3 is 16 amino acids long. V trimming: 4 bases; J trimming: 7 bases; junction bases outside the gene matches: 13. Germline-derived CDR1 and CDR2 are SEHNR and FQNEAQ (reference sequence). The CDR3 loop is CASSSGSRTGGGEQYF. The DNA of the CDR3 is TGTGCCAGCAGCTCCGGTTCCAGGACAGGGGGAGGGGAGCAGTACTTC.

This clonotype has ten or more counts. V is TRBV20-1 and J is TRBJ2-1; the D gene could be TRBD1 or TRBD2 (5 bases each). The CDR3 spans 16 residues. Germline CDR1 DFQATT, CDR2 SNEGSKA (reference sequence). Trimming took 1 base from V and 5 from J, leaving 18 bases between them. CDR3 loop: CSARGVARDLHNEQFF. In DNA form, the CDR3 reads TGCAGTGCTAGAGGGGTGGCCCGGGACCTACACAATGAGCAGTTCTTC.

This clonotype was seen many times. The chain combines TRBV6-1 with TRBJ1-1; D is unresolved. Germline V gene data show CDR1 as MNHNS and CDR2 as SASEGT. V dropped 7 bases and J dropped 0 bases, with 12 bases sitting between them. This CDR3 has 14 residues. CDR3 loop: CASKYPQMNTEAFF. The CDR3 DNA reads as TGTGCCAGCAAGTACCCCCAGATGAACACTGAAGCTTTCTTT.

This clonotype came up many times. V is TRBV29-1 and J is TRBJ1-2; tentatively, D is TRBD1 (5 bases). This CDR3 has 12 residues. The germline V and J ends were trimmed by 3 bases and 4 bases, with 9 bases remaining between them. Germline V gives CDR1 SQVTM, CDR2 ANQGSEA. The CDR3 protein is CSVDGGGYGYTF. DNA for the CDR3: TGCAGCGTTGACGGGGGAGGCTATGGCTACACCTTC. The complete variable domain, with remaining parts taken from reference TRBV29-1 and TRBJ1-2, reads SAVISQKPSRDICQRGTSLTIQCQVDSQVTMMFWYRQQPGQSLTLIATANQGSEATYESGFVIDKFPISRPNLTFSTLTVSNMSPEDSSIYLCSVDGGGYGYTFGSGTRLTVV.

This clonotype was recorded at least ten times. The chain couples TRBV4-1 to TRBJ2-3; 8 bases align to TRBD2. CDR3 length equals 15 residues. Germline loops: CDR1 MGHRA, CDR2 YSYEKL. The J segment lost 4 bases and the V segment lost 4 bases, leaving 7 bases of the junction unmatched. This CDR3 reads CASSRGGGNADTQYF. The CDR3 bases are TGCGCCAGCAGCCGAGGCGGGGGGAACGCAGATACGCAGTATTTT.

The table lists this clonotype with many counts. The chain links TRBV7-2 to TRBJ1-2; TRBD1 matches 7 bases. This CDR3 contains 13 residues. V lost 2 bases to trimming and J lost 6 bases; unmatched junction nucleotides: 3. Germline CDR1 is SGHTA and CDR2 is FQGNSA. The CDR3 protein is CASSLSTGDGYTF. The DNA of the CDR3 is TGTGCCAGCAGCTTATCTACAGGGGATGGCTACACCTTC.

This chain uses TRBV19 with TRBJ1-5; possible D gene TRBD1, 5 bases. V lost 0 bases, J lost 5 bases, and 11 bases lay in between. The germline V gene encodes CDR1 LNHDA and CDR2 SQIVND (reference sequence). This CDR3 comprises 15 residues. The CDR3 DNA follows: TGTGCCAGTAGTATAGAGGAGCAGGGACATCAGCCCCAGCATTTT. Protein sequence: CASSIEEQGHQPQHF.

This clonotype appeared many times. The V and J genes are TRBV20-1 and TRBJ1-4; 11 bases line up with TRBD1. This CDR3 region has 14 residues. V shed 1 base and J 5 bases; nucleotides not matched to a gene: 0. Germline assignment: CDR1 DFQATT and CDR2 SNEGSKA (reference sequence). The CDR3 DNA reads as TGCAGTGCTAGAGGGACAGGGGGCAATGAAAAACTGTTTTTT. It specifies CSARGTGGNEKLFF.

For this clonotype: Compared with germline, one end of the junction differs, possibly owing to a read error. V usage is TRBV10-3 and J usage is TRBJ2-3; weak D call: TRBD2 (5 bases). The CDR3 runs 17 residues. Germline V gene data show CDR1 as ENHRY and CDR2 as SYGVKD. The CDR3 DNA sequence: TGTGCCAGCAGTTTTGTCGGGAAAGGTTACTACACAGATACGCAGTATTTT. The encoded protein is CASSFVGKGYYTDTQYF.

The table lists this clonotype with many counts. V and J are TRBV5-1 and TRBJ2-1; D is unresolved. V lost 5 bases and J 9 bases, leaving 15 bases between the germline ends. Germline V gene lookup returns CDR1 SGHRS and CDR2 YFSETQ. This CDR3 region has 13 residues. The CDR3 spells CASRSGPGGEQFF. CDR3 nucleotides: TGCGCCAGCAGATCTGGACCGGGCGGTGAGCAGTTCTTC.

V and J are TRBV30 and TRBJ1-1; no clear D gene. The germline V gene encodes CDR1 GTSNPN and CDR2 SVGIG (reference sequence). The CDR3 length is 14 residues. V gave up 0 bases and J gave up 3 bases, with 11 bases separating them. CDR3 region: CAWSVNIWDTEAFF. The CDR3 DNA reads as TGTGCCTGGAGTGTAAATATATGGGACACTGAAGCTTTCTTT.

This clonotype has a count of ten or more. DNA of the CDR3: TGTGCCAGCAGGGGGGCAGGGACAGGCACAGATACGCAGTATTTT. Protein sequence: CASRGAGTGTDTQYF. The chain couples TRBV28 to TRBJ2-3; 7 bases map to TRBD1. Germline CDR1 reads MDHEN; CDR2 reads SYDVKM. This CDR3 is built from 15 residues. J was trimmed by 1 base and V by 6 bases; bases with no gene match: 7.

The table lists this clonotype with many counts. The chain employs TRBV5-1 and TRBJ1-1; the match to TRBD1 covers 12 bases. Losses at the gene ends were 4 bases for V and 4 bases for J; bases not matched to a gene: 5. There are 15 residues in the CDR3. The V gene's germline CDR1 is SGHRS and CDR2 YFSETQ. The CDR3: CASSPGDRGLTEAFF. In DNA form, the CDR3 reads TGCGCCAGCAGCCCCGGGGACAGGGGGCTCACTGAAGCTTTCTTT.

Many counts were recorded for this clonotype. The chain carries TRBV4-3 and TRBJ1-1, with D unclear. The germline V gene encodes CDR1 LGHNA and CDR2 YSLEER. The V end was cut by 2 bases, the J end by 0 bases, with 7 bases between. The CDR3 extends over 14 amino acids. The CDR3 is CASSQNPVNTEAFF. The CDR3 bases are TGCGCCAGCAGCCAAAACCCTGTGAACACTGAAGCTTTCTTT.

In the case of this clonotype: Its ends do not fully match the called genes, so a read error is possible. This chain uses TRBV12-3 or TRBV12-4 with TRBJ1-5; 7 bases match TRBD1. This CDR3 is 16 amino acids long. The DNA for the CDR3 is TGTGCCAACAGTTTCCCTACAGGGGTAAAGGATCAGCCCCAGCATTTT. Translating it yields CANSFPTGVKDQPQHF.

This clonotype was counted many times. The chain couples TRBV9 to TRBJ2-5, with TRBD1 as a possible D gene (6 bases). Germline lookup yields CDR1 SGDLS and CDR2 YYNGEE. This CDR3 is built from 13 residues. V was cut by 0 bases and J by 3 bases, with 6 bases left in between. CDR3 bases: TGTGCCAGCAGCGTAGCAGGGGAAGAGACCCAGTACTTC. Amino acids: CASSVAGEETQYF.

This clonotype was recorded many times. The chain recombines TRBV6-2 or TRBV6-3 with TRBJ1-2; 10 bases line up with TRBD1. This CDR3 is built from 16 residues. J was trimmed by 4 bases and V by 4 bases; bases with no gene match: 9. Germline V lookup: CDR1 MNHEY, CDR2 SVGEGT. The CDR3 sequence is CASSFMTGGVGYGYTF. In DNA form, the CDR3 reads TGTGCCAGCAGTTTCATGACAGGGGGCGTCGGCTATGGCTACACCTTC.

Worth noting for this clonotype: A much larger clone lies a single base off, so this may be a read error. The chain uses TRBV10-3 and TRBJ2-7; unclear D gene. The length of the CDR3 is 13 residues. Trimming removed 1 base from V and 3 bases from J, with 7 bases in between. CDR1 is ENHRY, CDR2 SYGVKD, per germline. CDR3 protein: CAISEYDNYEQYV. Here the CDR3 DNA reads TGTGCCATCAGTGAGTACGACAACTACGAGCAGTACGTC.

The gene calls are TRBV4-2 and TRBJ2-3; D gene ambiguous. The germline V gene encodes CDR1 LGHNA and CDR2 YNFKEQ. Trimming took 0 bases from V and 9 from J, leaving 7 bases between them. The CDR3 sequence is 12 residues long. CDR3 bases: TGTGCCAGCAGCCAAGATGGAAAGACGCAGTATTTT. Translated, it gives CASSQDGKTQYF.